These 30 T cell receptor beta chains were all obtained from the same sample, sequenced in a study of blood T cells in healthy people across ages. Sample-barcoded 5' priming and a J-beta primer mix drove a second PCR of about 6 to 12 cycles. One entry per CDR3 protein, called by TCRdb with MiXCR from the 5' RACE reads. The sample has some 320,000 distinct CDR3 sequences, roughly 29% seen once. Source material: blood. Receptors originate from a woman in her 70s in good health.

CDR3 in amino acids: CASSLAGFDTQYF. The CDR3 bases are TGTGCCAGCAGCTTAGCGGGGTTCGATACGCAGTATTTT. This rearrangement joins TRBV6-2 or TRBV6-3 to TRBJ2-3; TRBD2 matches at 8 bases. V gave up 6 bases and J gave up 6 bases; unmatched junction bases: 5. CDR1 is MNHEY, CDR2 SVGEGT, per germline. This CDR3 region has 13 residues.

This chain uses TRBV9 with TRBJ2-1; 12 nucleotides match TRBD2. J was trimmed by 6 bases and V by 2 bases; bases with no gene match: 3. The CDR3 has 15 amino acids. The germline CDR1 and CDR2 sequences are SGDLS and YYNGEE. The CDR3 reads CASSVLAGGPNEQFF. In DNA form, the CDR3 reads TGTGCCAGCAGCGTGCTAGCGGGAGGGCCCAATGAGCAGTTCTTC.

CDR3 DNA: TGTGCCAGCAGCAAAAGGAAGGGCGGGAGTGGGGAGCAGTACTTC. It codes for CASSKRKGGSGEQYF. The genes are TRBV21-1 and TRBJ2-7; the tabulated D call, TRBD2, remains unverified against the DNA. TRBV21-1 is given as a pseudogene. This CDR3 spans 15 amino acids.

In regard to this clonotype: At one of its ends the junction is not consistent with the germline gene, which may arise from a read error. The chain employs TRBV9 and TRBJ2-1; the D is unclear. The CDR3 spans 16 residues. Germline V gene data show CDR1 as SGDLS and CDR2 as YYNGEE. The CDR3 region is CASSVELLSSCNEQFF. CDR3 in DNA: TGTGCCAGCAGCGTAGAGCTCCTCAGCTCCTGCAATGAGCAGTTCTTC.

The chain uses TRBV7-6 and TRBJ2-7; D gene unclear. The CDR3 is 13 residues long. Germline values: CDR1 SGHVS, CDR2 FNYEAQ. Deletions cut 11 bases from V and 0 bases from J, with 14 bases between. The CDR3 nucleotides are TGTGCCGGCACCTCGGGCCACTCCTACGAGCAGTACTTC. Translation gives CAGTSGHSYEQYF.

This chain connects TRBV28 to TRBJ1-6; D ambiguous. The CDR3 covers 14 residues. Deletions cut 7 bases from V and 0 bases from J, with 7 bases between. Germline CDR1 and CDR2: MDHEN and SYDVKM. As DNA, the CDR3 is TGTGCCAGCAAGACTAGCTCCTATAATTCACCCCTCCACTTT. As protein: CASKTSSYNSPLHF.

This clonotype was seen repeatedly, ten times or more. CDR3 nucleotides: TGTGCCAGCAGTAGGGACAGATCCAATCAGCCCCAGCATTTT. This translates into CASSRDRSNQPQHF. The V and J genes are TRBV12-3 or TRBV12-4 and TRBJ1-5, with 7 positions matching TRBD1. Trimming cost V 5 bases and J 3 bases; bases outside gene matches: 4. This CDR3 has 14 amino acids.

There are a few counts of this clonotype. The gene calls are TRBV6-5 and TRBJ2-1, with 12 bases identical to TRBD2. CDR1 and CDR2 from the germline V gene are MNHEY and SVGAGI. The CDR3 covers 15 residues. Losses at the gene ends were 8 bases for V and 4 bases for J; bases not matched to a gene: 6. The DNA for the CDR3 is TGTGCCAGCTGGAGACTAGCGGGAGATTACAATGAGCAGTTCTTC. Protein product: CASWRLAGDYNEQFF.

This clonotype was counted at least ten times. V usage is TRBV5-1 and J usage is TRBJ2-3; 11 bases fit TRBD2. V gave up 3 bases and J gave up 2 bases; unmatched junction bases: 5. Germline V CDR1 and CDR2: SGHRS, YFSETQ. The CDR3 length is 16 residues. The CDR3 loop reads CASSSLTSGNTDTQYF. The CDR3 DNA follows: TGCGCCAGCAGCTCCCTGACTAGCGGGAACACAGATACGCAGTATTTT.

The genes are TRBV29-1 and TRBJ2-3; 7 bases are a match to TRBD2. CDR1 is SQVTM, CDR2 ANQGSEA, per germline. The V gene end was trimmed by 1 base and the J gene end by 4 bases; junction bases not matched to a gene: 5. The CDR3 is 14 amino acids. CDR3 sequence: CSVEGTAGADTQYF. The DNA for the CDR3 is TGCAGCGTTGAAGGAACGGCGGGAGCAGATACGCAGTATTTT.

CDR3 bases: TGTGCCAGCAGCCCCCCGTTGAGGGATCATGGCGGGTCTCAAGAGACCCAGTACTTC. Translation: CASSPPLRDHGGSQETQYF. The chain has TRBV7-8 and TRBJ2-5; D perhaps matches TRBD2 (5 bases). The CDR3 has 19 amino acids. The V gene's germline CDR1 is SGHVS and CDR2 FQNEAQ. Deletions cut 5 bases from V and 2 bases from J, with 27 bases between.

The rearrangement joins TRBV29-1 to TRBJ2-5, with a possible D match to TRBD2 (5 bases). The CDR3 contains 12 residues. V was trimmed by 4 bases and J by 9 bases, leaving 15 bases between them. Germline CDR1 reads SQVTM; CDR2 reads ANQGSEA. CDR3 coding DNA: TGCAGCGTTGGGTATCAGGAGGAGGCCCAGTACTTC. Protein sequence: CSVGYQEEAQYF.

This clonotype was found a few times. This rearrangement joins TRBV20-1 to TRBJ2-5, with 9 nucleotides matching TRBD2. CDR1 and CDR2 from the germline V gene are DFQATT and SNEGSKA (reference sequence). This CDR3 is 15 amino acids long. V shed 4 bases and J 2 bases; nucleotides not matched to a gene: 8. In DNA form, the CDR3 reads TGCAGTGCTACTAAAGCGGGAGGATTACAAGAGACCCAGTACTTC. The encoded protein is CSATKAGGLQETQYF.

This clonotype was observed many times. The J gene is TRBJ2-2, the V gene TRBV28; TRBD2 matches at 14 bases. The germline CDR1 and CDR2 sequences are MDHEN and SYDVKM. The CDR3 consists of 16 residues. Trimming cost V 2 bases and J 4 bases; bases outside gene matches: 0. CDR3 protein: CASSLGLAGGTGELFF. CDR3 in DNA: TGTGCCAGCAGTTTAGGACTAGCGGGAGGCACCGGGGAGCTGTTTTTT.

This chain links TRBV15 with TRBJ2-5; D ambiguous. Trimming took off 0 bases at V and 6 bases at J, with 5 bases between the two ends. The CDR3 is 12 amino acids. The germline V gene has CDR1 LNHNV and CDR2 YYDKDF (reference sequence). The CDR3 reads CATSRDDQTQYF. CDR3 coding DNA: TGTGCCACCAGCAGAGATGACCAGACCCAGTACTTC.

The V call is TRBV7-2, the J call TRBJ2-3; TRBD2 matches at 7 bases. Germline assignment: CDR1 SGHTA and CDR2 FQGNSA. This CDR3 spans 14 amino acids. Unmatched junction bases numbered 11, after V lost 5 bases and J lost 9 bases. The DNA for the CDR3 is TGTGCCAGCAGCCGGACAATCGGGGAGGGAACGCAGTATTTT. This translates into CASSRTIGEGTQYF.

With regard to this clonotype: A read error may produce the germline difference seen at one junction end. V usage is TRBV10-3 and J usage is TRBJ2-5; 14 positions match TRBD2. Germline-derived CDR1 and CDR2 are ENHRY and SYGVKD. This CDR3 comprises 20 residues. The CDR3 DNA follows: TGTGCCGTCAGTGGGCCAGGGACTAGCGGGAGTTTTATGGGTCGAGGGACCCAGTACTTC. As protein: CAVSGPGTSGSFMGRGTQYF.

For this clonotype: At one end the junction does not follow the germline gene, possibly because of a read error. CDR3 DNA sequence: TGCAGAGGGATTCAGGGAAGCGTGAGTGGCTTC. Its protein product is CRGIQGSVSGF. The chain uses TRBV20-1 and TRBJ2-5, with D perhaps TRBD1 (5 bases). The CDR3 covers 11 residues. CDR1 and CDR2 (germline): DFQATT, SNEGSKA (reference sequence).

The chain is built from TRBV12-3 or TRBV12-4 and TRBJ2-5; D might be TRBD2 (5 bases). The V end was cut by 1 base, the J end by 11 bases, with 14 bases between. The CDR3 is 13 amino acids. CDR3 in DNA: TGTGCCAGCAGTTTAGGAGGGAGTGGGGAGCAGTACTTC. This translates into CASSLGGSGEQYF.

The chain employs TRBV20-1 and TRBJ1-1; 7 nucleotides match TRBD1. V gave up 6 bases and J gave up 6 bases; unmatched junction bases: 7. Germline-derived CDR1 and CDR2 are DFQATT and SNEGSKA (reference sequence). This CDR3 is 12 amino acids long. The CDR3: CSAHTGASEAFF. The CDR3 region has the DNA TGCAGTGCACATACAGGGGCCTCTGAAGCTTTCTTT.

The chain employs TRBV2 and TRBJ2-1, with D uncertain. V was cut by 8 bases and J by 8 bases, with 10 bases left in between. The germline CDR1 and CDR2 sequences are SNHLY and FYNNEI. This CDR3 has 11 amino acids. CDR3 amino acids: CASGRTDEQFF. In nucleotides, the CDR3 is TGTGCCAGCGGCCGGACGGATGAGCAGTTCTTC.

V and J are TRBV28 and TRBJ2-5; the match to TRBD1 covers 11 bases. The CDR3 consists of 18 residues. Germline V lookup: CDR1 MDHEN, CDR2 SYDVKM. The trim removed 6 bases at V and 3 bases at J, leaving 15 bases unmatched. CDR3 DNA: TGTGCCAGCAGCTATACAAAGCGGGACAGGGGGGAGGAAGAGACCCAGTACTTC. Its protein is CASSYTKRDRGEEETQYF. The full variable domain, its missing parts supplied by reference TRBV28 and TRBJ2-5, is DVKVTQSSRYLVKRTGEKVFLECVQDMDHENMFWYRQDPGLGLRLIYFSYDVKMKEKGDIPEGYSVSREKKERFSLILESASTNQTSMYLCASSYTKRDRGEEETQYFGPGTRLLVL.

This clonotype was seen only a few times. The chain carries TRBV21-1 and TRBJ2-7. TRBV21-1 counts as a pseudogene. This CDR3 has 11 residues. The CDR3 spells CVGEEYAEQYF. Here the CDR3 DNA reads TGTGTCGGAGAGGAGTACGCGGAGCAGTACTTC.

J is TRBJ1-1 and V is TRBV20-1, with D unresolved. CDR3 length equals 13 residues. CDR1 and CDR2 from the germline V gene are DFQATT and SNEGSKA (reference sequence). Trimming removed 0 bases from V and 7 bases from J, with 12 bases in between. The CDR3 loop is CSARDPGRLEAFF. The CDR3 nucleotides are TGCAGTGCTAGAGATCCCGGGCGGCTTGAAGCTTTCTTT.

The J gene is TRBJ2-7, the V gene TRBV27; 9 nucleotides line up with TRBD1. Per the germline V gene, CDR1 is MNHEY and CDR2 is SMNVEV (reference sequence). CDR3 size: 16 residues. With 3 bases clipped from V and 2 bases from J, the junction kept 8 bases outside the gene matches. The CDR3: CASSFRPGQGTYEQYF. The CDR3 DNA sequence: TGTGCCAGCAGTTTTCGCCCGGGACAGGGAACCTACGAGCAGTACTTC.

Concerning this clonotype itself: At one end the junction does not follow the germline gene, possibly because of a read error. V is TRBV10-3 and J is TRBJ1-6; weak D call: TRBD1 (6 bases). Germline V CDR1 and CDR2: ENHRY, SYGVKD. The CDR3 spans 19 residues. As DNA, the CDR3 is TGTGCCATCAGGGAGTCGGACAGCAAAAGTCCCTCCTATAATTCACCCCTCCACTTT. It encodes CAIRESDSKSPSYNSPLHF.

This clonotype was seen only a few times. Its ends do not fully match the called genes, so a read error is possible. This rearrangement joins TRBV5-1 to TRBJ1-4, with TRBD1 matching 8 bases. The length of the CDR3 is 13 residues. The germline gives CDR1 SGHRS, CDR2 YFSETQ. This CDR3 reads CATSRDRNEKLFF. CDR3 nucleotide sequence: TGCGCCACCAGCCGGGACAGGAATGAAAAACTGTTTTTT.

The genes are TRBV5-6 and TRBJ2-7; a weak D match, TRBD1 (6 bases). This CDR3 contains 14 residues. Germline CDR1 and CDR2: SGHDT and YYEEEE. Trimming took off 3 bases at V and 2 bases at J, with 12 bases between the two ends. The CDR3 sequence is CASSWPDSTYEQYF. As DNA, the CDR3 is TGTGCCAGCAGCTGGCCGGACAGCACCTACGAGCAGTACTTC.

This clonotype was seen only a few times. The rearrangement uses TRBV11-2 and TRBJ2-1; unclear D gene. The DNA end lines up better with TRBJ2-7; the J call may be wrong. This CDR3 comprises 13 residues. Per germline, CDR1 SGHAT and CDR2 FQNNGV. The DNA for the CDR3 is TGTGCCAGCAGCTCCCTTCTCTCGGGCGAGCAGTACTTC. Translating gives CASSSLLSGEQYF.

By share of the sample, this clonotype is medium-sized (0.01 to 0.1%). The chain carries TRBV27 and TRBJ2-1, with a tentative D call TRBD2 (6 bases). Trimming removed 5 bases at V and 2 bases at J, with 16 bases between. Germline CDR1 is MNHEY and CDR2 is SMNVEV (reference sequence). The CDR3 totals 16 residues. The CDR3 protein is CASSDRDLRPYNEQFF. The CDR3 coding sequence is TGTGCCAGCAGTGACCGGGACTTGAGACCCTACAATGAGCAGTTCTTC.